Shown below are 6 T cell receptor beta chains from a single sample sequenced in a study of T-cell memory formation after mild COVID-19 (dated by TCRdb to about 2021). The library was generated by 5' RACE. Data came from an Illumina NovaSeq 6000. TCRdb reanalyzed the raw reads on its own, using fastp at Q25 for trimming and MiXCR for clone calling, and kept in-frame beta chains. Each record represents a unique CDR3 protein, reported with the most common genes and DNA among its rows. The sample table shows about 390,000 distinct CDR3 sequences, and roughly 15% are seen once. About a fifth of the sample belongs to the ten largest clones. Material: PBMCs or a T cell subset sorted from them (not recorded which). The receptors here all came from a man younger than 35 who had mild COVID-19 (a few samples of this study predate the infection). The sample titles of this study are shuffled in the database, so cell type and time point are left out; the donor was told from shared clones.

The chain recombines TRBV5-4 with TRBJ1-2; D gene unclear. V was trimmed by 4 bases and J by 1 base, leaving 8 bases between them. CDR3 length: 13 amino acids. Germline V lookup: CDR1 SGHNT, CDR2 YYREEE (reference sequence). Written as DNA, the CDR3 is TGTGCCAGCAGCACGGACGGTAACTATGGCTACACCTTC. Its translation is CASSTDGNYGYTF.

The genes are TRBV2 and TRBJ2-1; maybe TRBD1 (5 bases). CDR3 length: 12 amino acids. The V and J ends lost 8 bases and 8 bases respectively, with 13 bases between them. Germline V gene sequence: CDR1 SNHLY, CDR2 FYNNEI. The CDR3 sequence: CASGPGIYEQFF. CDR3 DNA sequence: TGTGCCAGCGGACCAGGGATCTATGAGCAGTTCTTC.

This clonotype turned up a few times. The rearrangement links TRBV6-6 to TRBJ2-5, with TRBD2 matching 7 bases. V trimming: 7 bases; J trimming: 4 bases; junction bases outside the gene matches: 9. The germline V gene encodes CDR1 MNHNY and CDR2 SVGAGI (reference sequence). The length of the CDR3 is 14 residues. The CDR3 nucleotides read TGTGCCAGCAAAAGCGGGGCCCCAGGAGAGACCCAGTACTTC. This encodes CASKSGAPGETQYF.

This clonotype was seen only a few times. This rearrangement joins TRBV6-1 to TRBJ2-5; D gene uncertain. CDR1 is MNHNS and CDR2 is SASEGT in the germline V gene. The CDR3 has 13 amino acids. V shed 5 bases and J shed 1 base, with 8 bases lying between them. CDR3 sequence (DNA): TGTGCCAGCAGTTGGACCAGCCAAGAGACCCAGTACTTC. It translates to CASSWTSQETQYF.

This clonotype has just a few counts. The CDR3 region is CAISPWGSDTQYF. The CDR3 DNA reads TGTGCCATCAGCCCGTGGGGGTCAGATACGCAGTATTTT. The chain is built from TRBV10-3 and TRBJ2-3; D is tentatively TRBD1 or TRBD2 (5 bases each). The germline gives CDR1 ENHRY, CDR2 SYGVKD. The CDR3 covers 13 residues. V lost 6 bases and J lost 4, with 11 bases in between.

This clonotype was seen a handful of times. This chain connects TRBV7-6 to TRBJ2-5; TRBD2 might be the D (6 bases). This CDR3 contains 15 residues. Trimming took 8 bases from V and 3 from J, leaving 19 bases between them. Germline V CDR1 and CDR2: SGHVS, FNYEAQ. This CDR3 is CASATYTGGEETQYF. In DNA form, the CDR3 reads TGTGCCAGCGCAACCTACACCGGAGGGGAAGAGACCCAGTACTTC.